This is a list of T cell receptor beta chains from one sample in a study of cytomegalovirus exposure and HLA in healthy donors. Sequencing used immunoSEQ multiplex PCR; TCRdb keeps in-frame clones, though not all of them. The profile shows 100,000 to 150,000 clones, roughly 86% of them singletons. Sequencing used PBMCs. The receptors derive from a man younger than 45 in good health and CMV-seronegative. CDR3s include the opening cysteine and the closing phenylalanine or tryptophan. D genes are given only for firm matches. Clone sizes are given selectively: once, few, many, or a class where the clone is expanded.

J gene: TRBJ2-7; V gene: TRBV7-8; CDR3 length: 15; D gene: .; clone size: .; CDR3 DNA: TGTGCCAGCAGCTTAACTACGGCCTACTCCTACGAGCAGTACTTC; CDR3 protein: CASSLTTAYSYEQYF
J gene: TRBJ1-6; V gene: TRBV27; CDR3 length: 12; D gene: .; clone size: .; CDR3 DNA: TGTGCCAGCAGACAGGGAGGGTCACCCCTCCACTTT; CDR3 protein: CASRQGGSPLHF
J gene: TRBJ1-2; V gene: TRBV7-2; CDR3 length: 14; D gene: .; clone size: .; CDR3 DNA: TGTGCCAGCAGCTTAGTAGGCCTAACTATTGGCTACACCTTC; CDR3 protein: CASSLVGLTIGYTF
J gene: TRBJ2-3; V gene: TRBV6-4; CDR3 length: 15; D gene: TRBD2; clone size: .; CDR3 DNA: TGTGCCAGCAGTGACGCGGGAGAGAACACAGATACGCAGTATTTT; CDR3 protein: CASSDAGENTDTQYF
J gene: TRBJ1-2; V gene: TRBV14; CDR3 length: 12; D gene: .; clone size: .; CDR3 DNA: TGTGCCAGCAGCCAAGATCGGGAGGGCTACACCTTC; CDR3 protein: CASSQDREGYTF
J gene: TRBJ2-2; V gene: TRBV10-3; CDR3 length: 12; D gene: .; clone size: .; CDR3 DNA: TGTGCCATGCGGGCTTACACCGGGGAGCTGTTTTTT; CDR3 protein: CAMRAYTGELFF
J gene: TRBJ2-1; V gene: TRBV27; CDR3 length: 18; D gene: TRBD2; clone size: .; CDR3 DNA: TGTGCCAGCAGCCCAGCGGGAGTTAGGTATGGCTCCTACAATGAGCAGTTCTTC; CDR3 protein: CASSPAGVRYGSYNEQFF
J gene: TRBJ1-5; V gene: TRBV19; CDR3 length: 13; D gene: .; clone size: few; CDR3 DNA: TGTGCCAGTAGTTGGGCCGAATATCAGCCCCAGCATTTT; CDR3 protein: CASSWAEYQPQHF
J gene: TRBJ1-2; V gene: TRBV19; CDR3 length: 19; D gene: TRBD1; clone size: .; CDR3 DNA: TGTGCCAGTACCCCCCCGAGAGGGACAGGGTACTTTCCTAACTATGGCTACACCTTC; CDR3 protein: CASTPPRGTGYFPNYGYTF
J gene: TRBJ2-5; V gene: TRBV5-1; CDR3 length: 16; D gene: .; clone size: .; CDR3 DNA: TGCGCCAGCAGCTTTTTTCTCCTTCCTCCCCAAGAGACCCAGTACTTC; CDR3 protein: CASSFFLLPPQETQYF
J gene: TRBJ2-5; V gene: TRBV6-5; CDR3 length: 13; D gene: TRBD1; clone size: .; CDR3 DNA: TGTGCCAGCCAGGGACAGGCTTTAGAGACCCAGTACTTC; CDR3 protein: CASQGQALETQYF
J gene: TRBJ2-7; V gene: TRBV7-9; CDR3 length: 16; D gene: TRBD2; clone size: .; CDR3 DNA: TGTGCCAGCAGCTCAATTCGGACTAGCGGAACGTACGAGCAGTACTTC; CDR3 protein: CASSSIRTSGTYEQYF
J gene: TRBJ2-7; V gene: TRBV4-1; CDR3 length: 17; D gene: TRBD2; clone size: .; CDR3 DNA: TGCGCCAGCAGCCAGGGAGGACTAGCGGAGAGCTCCTACGAGCAGTACTTC; CDR3 protein: CASSQGGLAESSYEQYF
J gene: TRBJ1-4; V gene: TRBV4-1; CDR3 length: 15; D gene: .; clone size: once; CDR3 DNA: TGCGCCAGCAGCCAAGAGACAGGATATAATGAAAAACTGTTTTTT; CDR3 protein: CASSQETGYNEKLFF
J gene: TRBJ2-7; V gene: TRBV5-5; CDR3 length: 15; D gene: TRBD2; clone size: .; CDR3 DNA: TGTGCCAGCAGCTTGGGTAGGACTAGCTCCTACGAGCAGTACTTC; CDR3 protein: CASSLGRTSSYEQYF
J gene: TRBJ2-7; V gene: TRBV7-9; CDR3 length: 15; D gene: TRBD1; clone size: .; CDR3 DNA: TGTGCCAGCGCCCACCGGGACAGGGGTTTATACGAGCAGTACTTC; CDR3 protein: CASAHRDRGLYEQYF
J gene: TRBJ1-4; V gene: TRBV4-1; CDR3 length: 11; D gene: .; clone size: few; CDR3 DNA: TGCGCCAGCAGCCGTACAGGAGAGCTGTTTTTT; CDR3 protein: CASSRTGELFF